This TCR beta chain came from a study of T-cell memory formation after mild COVID-19. Using its own MiXCR run on the 5' RACE reads, TCRdb lists one record per CDR3 protein. The table has about 600,000 distinct CDR3 sequences, roughly 20% seen once. Many counts were recorded for this clonotype. CDR1 is MNHEY, CDR2 SMNVEV, per germline (reference sequence). Trimming removed 5 bases from V and 2 bases from J, with 14 bases in between. The CDR3 is made up of 15 amino acids. The chain joins TRBV27 to TRBJ2-3; TRBD1 might be the D (5 bases). The sample taken for sequencing was PBMCs or a T cell subset sorted from them (not recorded which). The sequence was collected from an adult woman who had mild COVID-19 (a few samples of this study predate the infection). Cell type and time point are not known. The CDR3 region is CASSPRQGNTDTQYF. The CDR3 DNA sequence: TGTGCCAGCAGTCCAAGGCAGGGAAACACAGATACGCAGTATTTT.